The 5 T cell receptor beta chains reported below all come from one sample, sequenced in a study of T cell responses to AZD1222 COVID-19 vaccine. TCRdb's copy holds only in-frame clones and misses some; the assay was immunoSEQ multiplex PCR. The table has around 150,000 clones, about nine tenths seen once. Source: peripheral blood, taken on day 0 of AZD1222 vaccination. These TCRs come from an adult in good health.

This clone is a singleton in its sample. The rearrangement uses TRBV11-2 and TRBJ1-5, with 8 bases aligning to TRBD1. The CDR3 length is 14 residues. CDR1 SGHAT and CDR2 FQNNGV come from the germline V gene. With 4 bases clipped from V and 4 bases from J, the junction kept 3 bases outside the gene matches. The CDR3 coding sequence is TGTGCCAGCAGCTCACAGGGGGTTAATCAGCCCCAGCATTTT. Encoded protein: CASSSQGVNQPQHF.

This clone was seen just once. This sequence joins TRBV4-3 and TRBJ2-3; D remains unclear. Germline CDR1 reads LGHNA; CDR2 reads YSLEER. Deletions cut 0 bases from V and 7 bases from J, with 8 bases between. The CDR3 runs 13 residues. CDR3 in amino acids: CASSQEGMHTQYF. The CDR3 nucleotides are TGCGCCAGCAGCCAAGAAGGGATGCATACGCAGTATTTT.

This chain uses TRBV5-6 with TRBJ2-7; 11 nucleotides match TRBD2. V lost 2 bases to trimming and J lost 6 bases; unmatched junction nucleotides: 13. CDR1 is SGHDT, CDR2 YYEEEE, per germline. The length of the CDR3 is 17 residues. Written as DNA, the CDR3 is TGTGCCAGCAGCTTCGATTCTAATAGCGGGGGGGCCGGCGAGCAGTACTTC. Amino acids: CASSFDSNSGGAGEQYF.

This chain connects TRBV5-1 to TRBJ1-4; TRBD1 aligns across 9 bases. The V gene end was trimmed by 4 bases and the J gene end by 8 bases; junction bases not matched to a gene: 6. The CDR3 runs to 14 residues. Germline values: CDR1 SGHRS, CDR2 YFSETQ. CDR3 bases: TGCGCCAGCAGCCTGGACAGGGGAAGGGAAAAACTGTTTTTT. This encodes CASSLDRGREKLFF.

The chain is built from TRBV7-9 and TRBJ2-5; D assignment may be TRBD1 or TRBD2 (5 bases each). Germline CDR1 is SEHNR and CDR2 is FQNEAQ (reference sequence). CDR3 length equals 15 residues. Between the trimmed V and J ends, which lost 5 bases and 5 bases, there was a span of 18 bases. The CDR3 DNA is TGTGCCAGCAGCCCTATGGGGGACCGTGGGGAGACCCAGTACTTC. It is translated as CASSPMGDRGETQYF.